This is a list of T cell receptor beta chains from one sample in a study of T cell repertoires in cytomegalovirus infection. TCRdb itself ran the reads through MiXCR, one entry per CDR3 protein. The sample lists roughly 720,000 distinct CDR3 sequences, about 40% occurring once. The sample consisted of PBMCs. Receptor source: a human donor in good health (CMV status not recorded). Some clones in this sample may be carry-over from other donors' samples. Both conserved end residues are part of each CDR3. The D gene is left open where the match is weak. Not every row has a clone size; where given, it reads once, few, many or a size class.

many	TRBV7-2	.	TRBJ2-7	TGTGCCAGCAGCTTAGAGCGGTCGGGGAGCTACGAGCAGTACTTC	CASSLERSGSYEQYF
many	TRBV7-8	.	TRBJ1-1	TGTGCCAGCAGCTTAGAACCAGGGTCGGACACTGAAGCTTTCTTT	CASSLEPGSDTEAFF
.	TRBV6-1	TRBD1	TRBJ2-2	TGTGCCAGCAGCCTTCGGACAGGGGGTAGCCGGGAGCTGTTTTTT	CASSLRTGGSRELFF
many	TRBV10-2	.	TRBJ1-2	TGCGCCAGCAGTGAGTCTGGGTATGGCTACACCTTC	CASSESGYGYTF
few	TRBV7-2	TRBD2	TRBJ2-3	TGTGCCAGCAGCGGAGTAACTAGCGGGAGTCATCATACGCAGTATTTT	CASSGVTSGSHHTQYF
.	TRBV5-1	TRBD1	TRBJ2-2	TGCGCCAGCACGACAGGGGTTAGCGGGGAGCTGTTTTTT	CASTTGVSGELFF
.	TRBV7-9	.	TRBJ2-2	TGTGCCAGCAGCTTACCAGGGGCGGGTAACACCGGGGAGCTGTTTTTT	CASSLPGAGNTGELFF
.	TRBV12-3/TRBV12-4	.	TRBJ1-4	TGTGCCAGCAGTTGGAGAACGACCGGGGAAAAACTGTTTTTT	CASSWRTTGEKLFF
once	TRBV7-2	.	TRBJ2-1	TGTGCCAGCAGCTCGCGGTCACGATACAATGAGCAGTTCTTC	CASSSRSRYNEQFF
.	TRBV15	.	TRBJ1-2	TGTGCCACCAGCAGAGAGGCCGGGAAGTCCTTTAACTATGGCTACACCTTC	CATSREAGKSFNYGYTF
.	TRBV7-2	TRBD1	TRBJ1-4	TGTGCCAGCAGCATCCGGGACAGGTTAACTAATGAAAAACTGTTTTTT	CASSIRDRLTNEKLFF
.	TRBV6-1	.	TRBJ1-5	TGTGCCAGCAGTGAAGGCCTCCGGTCGGGTCAGCCCCAGCATTTT	CASSEGLRSGQPQHF
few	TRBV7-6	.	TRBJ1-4	TGTGCCAGCAGCAGATTTTATGGGGGGCTCGATGAAAAACTGTTTTTT	CASSRFYGGLDEKLFF
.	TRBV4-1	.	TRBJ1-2	TGCGCCAGCAGCCAAGATCTGACGTCTAACTATGGCTACACCTTC	CASSQDLTSNYGYTF
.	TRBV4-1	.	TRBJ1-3	TGCGCCAGCAGCCAAGTTCACGGGGACACCATATATTTT	CASSQVHGDTIYF